The rows below give T cell receptor beta chains drawn from one sample of a study of blood T cells in healthy people across ages. TCRdb reprocessed the 5' RACE reads with MiXCR, giving one entry per CDR3 protein. Of approximately 800,000 distinct CDR3 sequences in the sample, about 62% are singletons; the top ten hold 22%. Sequencing input: blood. The receptors here all came from a man aged 25-45 years in good health. Both conserved end residues are part of each CDR3. The D gene is left open where the match is weak. Clone size is given for some rows only: seen once, a few or many times, or a class if the clone is expanded.

>NA|TRBD2|TRBJ2-1|TRBV6-1
TGTGCCAGCACAGAGACTAGCGGGAGGCCCACGGGGACCCAGTTCTTC
CASTETSGRPTGTQFF
>few|TRBD1|TRBJ1-1|TRBV7-9
TGTGCCAGCAGCTTACAGGGGGTGAACACTGAAGCTTTCTTT
CASSLQGVNTEAFF
>NA|NA|TRBJ2-1|TRBV19
TGTGCCAGTACCGCAGGGAACTCCTACAATGAGCAGTTCTTC
CASTAGNSYNEQFF
>NA|TRBD1|TRBJ1-5|TRBV7-2
TGTGCCAGCAGCGGACAGGGGAGCAATCAGCCCCAGCATTTT
CASSGQGSNQPQHF
>NA|NA|TRBJ2-5|TRBV19
TGTGCCAGTAGTGCTGATCAAGAGACCCAGTACTTC
CASSADQETQYF
>NA|TRBD2|TRBJ2-7|TRBV20-1
TGCAGTGCTATACGGGTGACGCGGGAGGCCCCCTACGAGCAGTACTTC
CSAIRVTREAPYEQYF
>few|TRBD2|TRBJ2-1|TRBV6-1
TGTGCCAGCAGTGAAAACCCTTATACTAGCGGCAGCTCCTACAATGAGCAGTTCTTC
CASSENPYTSGSSYNEQFF
>few|TRBD2|TRBJ2-3|TRBV20-1
TGCAGTGCCAGACCGGGACTAGCGGGACTAGATACGCAGTATTTT
CSARPGLAGLDTQYF
>NA|NA|TRBJ1-1|TRBV5-1
TGCGTCAGCAGCTTGGAGGCAGCAGGCACTGAAGCTTTCTTT
CVSSLEAAGTEAFF
>NA|NA|TRBJ1-6|TRBV18
TGTGCCAGCTCAAGTTCAGGTCCGGCCCTCCACTTT
CASSSSGPALHF
>NA|NA|TRBJ2-3|TRBV20-1
TGCAGTGCTAGACTCGGGGGCGCGGGAGCAGATACGCAGTATTTT
CSARLGGAGADTQYF
>NA|NA|TRBJ1-1|TRBV7-2
TGTGCCAGCAGCCAACCGGGGAAGGGGGTGAACACTGAAGCTTTCTTT
CASSQPGKGVNTEAFF
>NA|NA|TRBJ2-7|TRBV28
TGTGCCAGCAGTGACGGGACACCCGATGGGCAGTACTTC
CASSDGTPDGQYF
>NA|NA|TRBJ2-1|TRBV20-1
TGCAGCTCTAATAACCGGGGTCTCAATGAGCAGTTCTTC
CSSNNRGLNEQFF
>many|NA|TRBJ1-6|TRBV18
TGTGCCAGCAGTCCTGGTAATTCACCCCTCCACTTT
CASSPGNSPLHF
>NA|NA|TRBJ1-4|TRBV7-9
TGTGCCAGCAGGGACGGACAGAGTGAAAAACTGTTTTTT
CASRDGQSEKLFF
>few|NA|TRBJ2-3|TRBV20-1
TGCAGTGCTAGTGGTCGGTCGACAGATACGCAGTATTTT
CSASGRSTDTQYF
>once|NA|TRBJ1-6|TRBV20-1
TGCAGTGCCAGACTCCCCGACATCTTCAATAATTCACCCCTCCACTTT
CSARLPDIFNNSPLHF
>NA|NA|TRBJ2-3|TRBV20-1
TGCAGTGCTAGAGCCCTCATAGGACTTCTCACAGATACGCAGTATTTT
CSARALIGLLTDTQYF
>NA|NA|TRBJ1-4|TRBV5-6
TGTGCCAGCAGCTTATTACAGAGAAATGAAAAACTGTTTTTT
CASSLLQRNEKLFF
>NA|NA|TRBJ2-2|TRBV15
TGTGCCACCCGCCCGGGGCTCAACACCGGGGAGCTGTTTTTT
CATRPGLNTGELFF
>NA|TRBD2|TRBJ2-3|TRBV6-1
TGTGCCAGCAGGGAGACTAGCGGAACAGATACGCAGTATTTT
CASRETSGTDTQYF
>NA|TRBD1|TRBJ1-1|TRBV28
TGTGCCAGCGGGGGACAGGGTTCGCCGACCTGGGAGGCTTTCTTT
CASGGQGSPTWEAFF
>NA|NA|TRBJ2-7|TRBV29-1
TGCAGCGTTGAACTCGGACCCTACGAGCAGTACTTC
CSVELGPYEQYF
>NA|NA|TRBJ2-3|TRBV4-3
TGCGCCAGCAGCCAGGATGGCCCCAGGGATGCGCAGTATTTT
CASSQDGPRDAQYF
>NA|TRBD2|TRBJ2-7|TRBV7-9
TGTGCCAGCAGCCTCTTGGGACTAGCGGGGCCGCAGTACTTC
CASSLLGLAGPQYF
>NA|NA|TRBJ2-7|TRBV20-1
TGCAGTGCTAGCCTAGGTGATTCCCCGTACGAGCAGTACTTC
CSASLGDSPYEQYF
>NA|NA|TRBJ1-2|TRBV29-1
TGCAGCGTTCAGGACTATGGCTACACCTTC
CSVQDYGYTF
>NA|NA|TRBJ1-2|TRBV5-1
TGCGCCAGCAGCTCTTCGGCGGTGCTCGGGGGTGGCTACACCTTC
CASSSSAVLGGGYTF
>few|TRBD2|TRBJ2-3|TRBV5-8
TGTGCCAGCAGCATGGGACTAGCGGGGAGCACAGATACGCAGTATTTT
CASSMGLAGSTDTQYF
>NA|NA|TRBJ2-6|TRBV21-1
TGTGCCAGCAGCAAAGAGTCGCGGGATCCTGGGGCCAACGTCCTGACTTTC
CASSKESRDPGANVLTF
>once|TRBD2|TRBJ2-7|TRBV25-1
TGTGCCAGCAGAGGCATCACTCTTAGCGGGTTATTTTACGAGCAGTACTTC
CASRGITLSGLFYEQYF
>NA|NA|TRBJ2-5|TRBV9
TGTGCCAGCAGCGAGGGGGGGGAGACCCAGTACTTC
CASSEGGETQYF
>NA|NA|TRBJ2-4|TRBV28
TGTGCCAGCAGTGTAGGGAGTGGGCAGTACTTC
CASSVGSGQYF
>NA|NA|TRBJ1-2|TRBV14
TGTGCCAGCAGCCAAGAACGAGACGGATTTAACTATGGCTACACCTTC
CASSQERDGFNYGYTF
>NA|NA|TRBJ2-7|TRBV7-2
TGTGCCAGCAGCTTACAGGAGTACGAGCAGTACTTC
CASSLQEYEQYF
>NA|NA|TRBJ1-2|TRBV6-5
TGTGCCAGCAGTCGTGACGGACCTAACTATGGCTACACCTTC
CASSRDGPNYGYTF
>many|TRBD2|TRBJ2-1|TRBV28
TGTGCCAGCCTTGAACGGGAGGTAGGGTACAATGAGCAGTTCTTC
CASLEREVGYNEQFF
>few|NA|TRBJ2-7|TRBV12-1
TGTGCCAGCAGCCCGTTCCGGGACTACTACAGCTCCTACGAGCAGTACTTC
CASSPFRDYYSSYEQYF
>NA|NA|TRBJ2-3|TRBV20-1
TGCAGTGCTCACCCGGGGGGCACAGATACGCAGTATTTT
CSAHPGGTDTQYF
>NA|TRBD1|TRBJ2-2|TRBV2
TGTGCCAGCAGACCGGGACAGGGGAACACCGGGGAGCTGTTTTTT
CASRPGQGNTGELFF
>NA|TRBD1|TRBJ2-7|TRBV3-1
TGTGCCAGCAGCGAAGTAAGAAACACAGGGGGGCAGTACTTC
CASSEVRNTGGQYF
>few|NA|TRBJ2-7|TRBV27
TGTGCCAGCGTTCGAAGGCAGTCCAACTCATACGAGCAGTACTTC
CASVRRQSNSYEQYF
>NA|TRBD2|TRBJ2-1|TRBV28
TGTGCCAGCAGTTTTATTGCGGTAGCGGGAGGTAGTGAGCAGTTCTTC
CASSFIAVAGGSEQFF
>NA|NA|TRBJ1-2|TRBV20-1
TGCAGTGCTATGAGCGGGGATCTCTATGGCTACACCTTC
CSAMSGDLYGYTF
>NA|TRBD1|TRBJ2-7|TRBV6-1
TGTGCCAGTGGAAGGACCCCGGGACAGGGCTCTTACGAGCAGTACTTC
CASGRTPGQGSYEQYF
>NA|NA|TRBJ2-7|TRBV7-2
TGTGCCAGCAGCTTAAACACCCTGAGACCCTACGAGCAGTACTTC
CASSLNTLRPYEQYF
>NA|NA|TRBJ2-7|TRBV12-3/TRBV12-4
TGTGCCAGCAGTTTATCCGGACAGCCCTACGAGCAGTACTTC
CASSLSGQPYEQYF
>NA|NA|TRBJ2-3|TRBV11-1
TGTGCCAGCAGCAATGAGGGGAATTCAGATACGCAGTATTTT
CASSNEGNSDTQYF
>NA|NA|TRBJ2-7|TRBV7-2
TGTGCCAGCAGCTCAAATCTGGGGGAACCAATGTACTTC
CASSSNLGEPMYF
>NA|TRBD1|TRBJ2-7|TRBV28
TGTGCCAGCATCCCCGGGACAGCCTACGAGCAGTACTTC
CASIPGTAYEQYF
>NA|NA|TRBJ2-5|TRBV28
TGTGCCAGCAGCCGGACCGACTACAAGAAGGGGTACTTC
CASSRTDYKKGYF
>NA|TRBD2|TRBJ2-5|TRBV6-5
TGTGCCATCAAACGGACTAGCGGGGTCCAAGAGACCCAGTACTTC
CAIKRTSGVQETQYF
>many|NA|TRBJ2-7|TRBV12-3/TRBV12-4
TGTGCCAGCAGTCCGTCGGTCCACGAGCAGTACTTC
CASSPSVHEQYF
>NA|TRBD2|TRBJ2-7|TRBV29-1
TGCAGCGCTGGGGACAATATACTAGCGGAACAGTACTTC
CSAGDNILAEQYF